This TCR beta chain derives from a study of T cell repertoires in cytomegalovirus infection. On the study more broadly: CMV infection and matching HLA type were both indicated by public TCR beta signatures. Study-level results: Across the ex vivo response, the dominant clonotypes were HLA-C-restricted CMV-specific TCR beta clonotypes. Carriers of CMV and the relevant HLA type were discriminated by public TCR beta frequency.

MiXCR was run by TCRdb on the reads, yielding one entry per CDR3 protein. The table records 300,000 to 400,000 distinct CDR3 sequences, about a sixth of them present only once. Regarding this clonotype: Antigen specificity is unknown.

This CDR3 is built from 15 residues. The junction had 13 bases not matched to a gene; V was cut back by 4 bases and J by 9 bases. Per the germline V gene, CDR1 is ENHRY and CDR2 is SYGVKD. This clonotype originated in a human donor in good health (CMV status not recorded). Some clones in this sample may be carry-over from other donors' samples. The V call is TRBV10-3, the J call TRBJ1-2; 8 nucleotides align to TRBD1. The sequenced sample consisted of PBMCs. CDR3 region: CAISVGAGGGYSYTF. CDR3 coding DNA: TGTGCCATCAGTGTTGGAGCAGGGGGCGGATATAGCTACACCTTC.